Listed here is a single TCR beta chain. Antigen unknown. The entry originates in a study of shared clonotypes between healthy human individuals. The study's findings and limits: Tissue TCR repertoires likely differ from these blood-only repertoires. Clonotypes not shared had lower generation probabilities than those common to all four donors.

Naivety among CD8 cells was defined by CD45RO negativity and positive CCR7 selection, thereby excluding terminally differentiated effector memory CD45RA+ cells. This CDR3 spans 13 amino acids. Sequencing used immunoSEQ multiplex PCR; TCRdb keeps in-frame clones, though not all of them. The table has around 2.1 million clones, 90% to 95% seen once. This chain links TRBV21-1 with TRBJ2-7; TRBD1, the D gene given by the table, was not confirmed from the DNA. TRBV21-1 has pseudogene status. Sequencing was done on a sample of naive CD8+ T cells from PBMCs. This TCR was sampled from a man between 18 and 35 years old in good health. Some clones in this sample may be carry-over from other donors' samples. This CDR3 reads CASSKGTGNEQYF. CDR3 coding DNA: TGTGCCAGCAGCAAAGGCACAGGGAACGAGCAGTACTTC.